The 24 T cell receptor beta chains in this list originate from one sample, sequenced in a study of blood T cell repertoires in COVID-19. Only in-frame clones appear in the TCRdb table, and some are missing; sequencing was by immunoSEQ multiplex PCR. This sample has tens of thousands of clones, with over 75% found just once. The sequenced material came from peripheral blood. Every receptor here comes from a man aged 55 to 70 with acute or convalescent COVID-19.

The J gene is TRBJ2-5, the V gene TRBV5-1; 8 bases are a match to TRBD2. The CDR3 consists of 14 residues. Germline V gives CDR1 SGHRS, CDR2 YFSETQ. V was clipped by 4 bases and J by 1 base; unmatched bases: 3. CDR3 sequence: CASSLSGIQETQYF. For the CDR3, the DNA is TGCGCCAGCAGCCTTAGCGGGATCCAAGAGACCCAGTACTTC.

The CDR3 is CAISESTDRGRVGYTF. CDR3 DNA sequence: TGTGCCATCAGTGAGTCAACGGACAGGGGGCGCGTTGGCTACACCTTC. This chain uses TRBV10-3 with TRBJ1-2; 11 nucleotides match TRBD1. Germline V gives CDR1 ENHRY, CDR2 SYGVKD. CDR3 size: 16 residues. V lost 0 bases to trimming and J lost 7 bases; unmatched junction nucleotides: 7.

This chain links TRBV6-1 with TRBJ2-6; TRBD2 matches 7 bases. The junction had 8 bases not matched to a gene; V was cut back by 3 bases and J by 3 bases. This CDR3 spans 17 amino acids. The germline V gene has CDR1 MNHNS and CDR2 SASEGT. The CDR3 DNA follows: TGTGCCAGCAGTGATATGGTGGGAGGGGTTGGGGCCAACGTCCTGACTTTC. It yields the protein CASSDMVGGVGANVLTF.

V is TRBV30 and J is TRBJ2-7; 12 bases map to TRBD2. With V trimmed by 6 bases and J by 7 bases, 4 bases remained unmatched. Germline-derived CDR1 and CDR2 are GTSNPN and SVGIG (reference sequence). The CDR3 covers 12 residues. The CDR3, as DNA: TGTGCCTGCCTAGCGGGGGGGCGAGAGCAGTACTTC. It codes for CACLAGGREQYF.

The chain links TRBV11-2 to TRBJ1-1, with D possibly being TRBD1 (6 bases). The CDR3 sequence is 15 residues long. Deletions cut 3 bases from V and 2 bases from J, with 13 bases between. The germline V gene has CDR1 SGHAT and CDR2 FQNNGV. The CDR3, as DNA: TGTGCCAGCAGCTTTGGGGGCGGGGGTAACACTGAAGCTTTCTTT. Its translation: CASSFGGGGNTEAFF.

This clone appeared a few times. The CDR3 loop is CASSLGLAGEADTQYF. Written as DNA, the CDR3 is TGTGCCAGCAGCTTGGGACTAGCGGGGGAGGCAGATACGCAGTATTTT. The gene calls are TRBV5-5 and TRBJ2-3; 12 bases map to TRBD2. CDR1 is SGHKS and CDR2 is YYEKEE in the germline V gene (reference sequence). CDR3 length equals 16 residues. Losses at the gene ends were 0 bases for V and 4 bases for J; bases not matched to a gene: 3.

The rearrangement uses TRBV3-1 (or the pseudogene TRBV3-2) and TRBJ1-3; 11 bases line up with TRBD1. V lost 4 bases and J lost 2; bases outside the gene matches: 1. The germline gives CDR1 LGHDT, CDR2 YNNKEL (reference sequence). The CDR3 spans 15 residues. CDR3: CASSPGQGAGNTIYF. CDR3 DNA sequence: TGTGCCAGCAGCCCGGGACAGGGGGCTGGAAACACCATATATTTT.

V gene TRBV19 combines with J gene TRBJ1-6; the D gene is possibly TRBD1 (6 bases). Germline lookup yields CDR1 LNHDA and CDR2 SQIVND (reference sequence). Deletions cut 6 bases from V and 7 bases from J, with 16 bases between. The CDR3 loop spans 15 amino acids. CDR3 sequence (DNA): TGTGCCAGTAGGGTTCGACAGGCGAACAATTCACCCCTCCACTTT. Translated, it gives CASRVRQANNSPLHF.

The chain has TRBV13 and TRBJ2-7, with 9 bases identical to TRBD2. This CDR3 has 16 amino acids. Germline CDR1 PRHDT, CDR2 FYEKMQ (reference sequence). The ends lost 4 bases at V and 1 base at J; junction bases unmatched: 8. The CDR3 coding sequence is TGTGCCAGCAGCTCCGGGCGGCGGGAGGGGTCCTACGAGCAGTACTTC. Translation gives CASSSGRREGSYEQYF.

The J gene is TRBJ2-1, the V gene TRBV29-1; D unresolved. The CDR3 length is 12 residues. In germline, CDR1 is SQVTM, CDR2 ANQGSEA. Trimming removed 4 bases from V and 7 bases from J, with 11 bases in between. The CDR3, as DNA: TGCAGCGTTGCAGTCTCCATGAATGAGCAGTTCTTC. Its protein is CSVAVSMNEQFF.

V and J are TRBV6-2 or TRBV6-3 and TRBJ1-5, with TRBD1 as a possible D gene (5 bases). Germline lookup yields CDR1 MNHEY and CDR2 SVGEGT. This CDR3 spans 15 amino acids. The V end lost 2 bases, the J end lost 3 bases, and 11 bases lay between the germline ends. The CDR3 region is CASSYRGLNNQPQHF. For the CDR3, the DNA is TGTGCCAGCAGTTACCGGGGACTGAACAATCAGCCCCAGCATTTT.

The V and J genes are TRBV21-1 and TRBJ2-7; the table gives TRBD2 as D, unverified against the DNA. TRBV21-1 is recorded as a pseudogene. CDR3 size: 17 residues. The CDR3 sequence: CASSAQTPERVAYEQYF. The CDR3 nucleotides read TGTGCCAGCAGCGCCCAAACCCCGGAGCGGGTCGCCTACGAGCAGTACTTC.

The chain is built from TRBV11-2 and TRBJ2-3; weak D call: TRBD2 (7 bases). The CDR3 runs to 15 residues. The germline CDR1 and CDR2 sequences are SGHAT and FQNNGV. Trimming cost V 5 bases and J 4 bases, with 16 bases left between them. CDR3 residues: CASSPRGAGADTQYF. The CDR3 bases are TGTGCCAGCAGCCCTCGGGGGGCCGGGGCAGATACGCAGTATTTT.

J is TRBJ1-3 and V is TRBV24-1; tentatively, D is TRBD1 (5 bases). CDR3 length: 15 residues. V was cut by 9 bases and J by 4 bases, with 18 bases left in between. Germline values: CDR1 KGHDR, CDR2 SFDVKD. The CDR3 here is CATLKFPRAGNTIYF. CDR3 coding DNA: TGTGCCACCTTAAAATTCCCCAGGGCCGGAAACACCATATATTTT.

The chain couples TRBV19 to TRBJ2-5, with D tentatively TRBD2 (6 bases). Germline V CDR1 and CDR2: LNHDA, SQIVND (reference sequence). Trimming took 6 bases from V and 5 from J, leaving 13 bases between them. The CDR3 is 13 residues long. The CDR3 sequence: CASRPAGGETQYF. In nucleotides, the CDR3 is TGTGCCAGTAGACCTGCTGGAGGGGAGACCCAGTACTTC. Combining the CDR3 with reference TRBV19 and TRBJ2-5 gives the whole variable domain DGGITQSPKYLFRKEGQNVTLSCEQNLNHDAMYWYRQDPGQGLRLIYYSQIVNDFQKGDIAEGYSVSREKKESFPLTVTSAQKNPTAFYLCASRPAGGETQYFGPGTRLLVL.

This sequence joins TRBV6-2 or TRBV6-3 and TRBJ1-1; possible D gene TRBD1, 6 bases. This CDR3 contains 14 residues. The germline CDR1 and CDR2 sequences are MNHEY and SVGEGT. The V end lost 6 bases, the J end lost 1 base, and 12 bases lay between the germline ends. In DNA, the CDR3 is TGTGCCAGCAGCTGGACAGTTACGAACACTGAAGCTTTCTTT. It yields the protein CASSWTVTNTEAFF.

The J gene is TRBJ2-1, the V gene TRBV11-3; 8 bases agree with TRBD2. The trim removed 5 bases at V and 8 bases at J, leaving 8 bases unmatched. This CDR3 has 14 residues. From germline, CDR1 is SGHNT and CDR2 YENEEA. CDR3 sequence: CASSTTREGHEQFF. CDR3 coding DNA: TGTGCCAGCAGCACAACCCGGGAGGGCCATGAGCAGTTCTTC. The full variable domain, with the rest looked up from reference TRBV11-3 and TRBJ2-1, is EAGVVQSPRYKIIEKKQPVAFWCNPISGHNTLYWYLQNLGQGPELLIRYENEEAVDDSQLPKDRFSAERLKGVDSTLKIQPAELGDSAVYLCASSTTREGHEQFFGPGTRLTVL.

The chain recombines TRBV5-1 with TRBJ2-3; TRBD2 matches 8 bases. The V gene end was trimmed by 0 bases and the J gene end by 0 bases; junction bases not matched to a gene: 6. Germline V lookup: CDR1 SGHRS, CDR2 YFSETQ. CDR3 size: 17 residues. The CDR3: CASSLGVAGGSTDTQYF. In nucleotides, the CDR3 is TGCGCCAGCAGCTTGGGAGTGGCGGGGGGCAGCACAGATACGCAGTATTTT.

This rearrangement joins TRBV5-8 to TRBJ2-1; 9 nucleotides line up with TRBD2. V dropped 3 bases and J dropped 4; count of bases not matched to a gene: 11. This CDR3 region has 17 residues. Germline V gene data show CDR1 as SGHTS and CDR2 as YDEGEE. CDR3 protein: CASSSPQTSGVYNEQFF. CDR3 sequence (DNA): TGTGCCAGCAGCTCCCCTCAGACTAGCGGAGTGTACAATGAGCAGTTCTTC.

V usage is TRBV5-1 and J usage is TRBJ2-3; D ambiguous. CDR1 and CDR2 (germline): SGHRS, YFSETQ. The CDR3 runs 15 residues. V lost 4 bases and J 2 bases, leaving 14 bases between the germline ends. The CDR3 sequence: CASSVQARITDTQYF. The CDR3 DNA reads TGCGCCAGCAGCGTCCAAGCGAGAATCACAGATACGCAGTATTTT.

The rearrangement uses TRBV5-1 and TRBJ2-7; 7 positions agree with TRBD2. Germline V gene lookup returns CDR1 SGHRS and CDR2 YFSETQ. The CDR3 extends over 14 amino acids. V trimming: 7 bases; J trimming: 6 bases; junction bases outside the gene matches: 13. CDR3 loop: CASAGGTVGAEQYF. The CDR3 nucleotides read TGCGCCAGCGCCGGGGGGACCGTGGGAGCCGAGCAGTACTTC. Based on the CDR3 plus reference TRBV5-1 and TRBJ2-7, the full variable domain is KAGVTQTPRYLIKTRGQQVTLSCSPISGHRSVSWYQQTPGQGLQFLFEYFSETQRNKGNFPGRFSGRQFSNSRSEMNVSTLELGDSALYLCASAGGTVGAEQYFGPGTRLTVT.

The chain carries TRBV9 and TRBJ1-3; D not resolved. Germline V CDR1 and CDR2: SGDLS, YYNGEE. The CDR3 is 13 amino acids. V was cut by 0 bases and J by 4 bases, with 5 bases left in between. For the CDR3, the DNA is TGTGCCAGCAGCGTAGCCGTGGGAAACACCATATATTTT. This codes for CASSVAVGNTIYF.

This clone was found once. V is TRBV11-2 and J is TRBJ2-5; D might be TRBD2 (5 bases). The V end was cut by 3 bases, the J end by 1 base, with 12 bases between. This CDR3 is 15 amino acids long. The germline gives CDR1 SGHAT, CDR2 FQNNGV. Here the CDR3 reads CASSFHGGVQETQYF. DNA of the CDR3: TGTGCCAGCAGCTTCCACGGAGGCGTCCAAGAGACCCAGTACTTC. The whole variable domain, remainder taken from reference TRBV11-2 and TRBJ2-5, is EAGVAQSPRYKIIEKRQSVAFWCNPISGHATLYWYQQILGQGPKLLIQFQNNGVVDDSQLPKDRFSAERLKGVDSTLKIQPAKLEDSAVYLCASSFHGGVQETQYFGPGTRLLVL.

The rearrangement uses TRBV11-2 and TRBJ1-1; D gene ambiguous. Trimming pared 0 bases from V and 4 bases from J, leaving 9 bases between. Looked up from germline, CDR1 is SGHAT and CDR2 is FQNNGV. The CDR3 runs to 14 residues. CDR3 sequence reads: CASSLEVRSTEAFF. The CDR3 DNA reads TGTGCCAGCAGCTTAGAGGTCAGGTCCACTGAAGCTTTCTTT. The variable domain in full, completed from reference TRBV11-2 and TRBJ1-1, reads EAGVAQSPRYKIIEKRQSVAFWCNPISGHATLYWYQQILGQGPKLLIQFQNNGVVDDSQLPKDRFSAERLKGVDSTLKIQPAKLEDSAVYLCASSLEVRSTEAFFGQGTRLTVV.